This TCR beta chain was sequenced in a study of CD8+ T cells in alopecia areata. In the study overall: Affected scalp percentage gauged treated patients' severity. Findings and caveats of the study: In scalp, tofacitinib significantly decreased clonality and expanded CD8+ clones among the top 100. Many of the expanded lesional clones endured in scalp and blood while on tofacitinib.

Germline-derived CDR1 and CDR2 are GTSNPN and SVGIG (reference sequence). Between the trimmed V and J ends, which lost 2 bases and 6 bases, there was a span of 7 bases. The CDR3 covers 11 residues. Following extraction, RNA underwent reverse transcription to cDNA, which served as the sequencing template. Measured with immunoSEQ multiplex PCR; TCRdb has only the in-frame clones, and not every one. The sample contains some 110,000 clones, roughly three fifths of which appear only once. Details on this clone: As yet, its antigen is unknown.

The treatment is: oral pan-JAK inhibitor, 5-10 mg twice daily. In alopecia areata patients, both lesional scalp punch biopsies and peripheral blood were collected. This rearrangement joins TRBV30 to TRBJ1-1, with D hard to call. The source of this sequence is a human donor with alopecia areata. The sequencing here drew on CD8+ T cells sorted from blood, taken at week 24, from a patient treated with tofacitinib. The CDR3 spells CAWSNGPEAFF. The CDR3 nucleotides read TGTGCCTGGAGTAACGGCCCTGAAGCTTTCTTT.